This T cell receptor (beta chain) was documented in a study of blood T cell repertoires in COVID-19 (dated by TCRdb to 2018 to 2020). About the investigation overall: Samples covering the acute and convalescent phases of COVID-19 were provided by collaborators in the United States, Italy and Spain. Deeply sampled blood TCRbeta repertoires from subjects exposed to, actively infected with, or recovered from COVID-19 were included in the dataset. The repertoires were released in a freely available public database intended as a resource for research on the immune response to SARS-CoV-2. The prospective study material was composed of cDNA or gDNA derived from T cells, B-cell-depleted T cells, or PBMCs. Samples were obtained from the ongoing ImmuneRACE study (first 160 participants) and from about 1,300 subjects provided by 6 global collaborators. A de-identified subject ID, COVID-19 status, age in years and sex were almost always included in the sample metadata. Where available, HLA class I and class II types were taken from metadata supplied by the sample provider and were not determined by assay-based typing. General findings and caveats noted by the study authors: The amount of clinical and demographic metadata varied by source and participant and was provided uncurated.

The collaborating institutions used their own protocols to collect whole blood in K2EDTA tubes. For TCRbeta analysis, collaborator samples were shipped as frozen whole blood, as isolated PBMCs, or as DNA extracted from either sample type. The cysteine opens and the phenylalanine closes a CDR3 of 17 amino acids. The retained sequence is limited to the CDR3, 51 bases, with the frame set at the first base. Per the germline V gene (reference sequence), SGHNT is the CDR1 and YYREEE is the CDR2. The V end loses 2 bases and the J end loses 0 bases, and a stretch of 12 bases separates them. TCRbeta CDR3 regions were amplified from genomic DNA using the immunoSEQ Assay, a bias-controlled multiplex PCR. The study's own analysis went as follows. Nucleated cell counts per sample were estimated from amplification of reference gene primers within the assay. Sequence reads were collapsed and filtered to measure the absolute abundance of every unique TCRbeta CDR3 rearrangement. For each sample, productive Simpson clonality was calculated as the square root of Simpson's diversity index over productive rearrangements. TCRdb stores this immuneACCESS table with in-frame sequences only. Part of the clones is absent; in the studies checked, under half of the shortfall reflects unresolved V genes, and no reason is known for the rest. That table supplies the V and J calls and clone size; D and trimming were determined from the DNA. This sample holds 99,000 or so clones; about 80% were observed only once. The top ten hold approximately 3.5% of the sample.

Remarks on this clone: Its antigen is not yet known. Base qualities are not recorded, but no much larger clone differs from it by a single base. The sample holds other DNA sequences that translate to the same CDR3.

The specimen sequenced was peripheral blood. The clonotype originates from a woman at least 80 years old with active or convalescent COVID-19. The chain employs TRBV5-4 and TRBJ2-6; confidence is insufficient to name the D gene. The CDR3 is CASSFGGRSSGANVLTF. At the DNA level, the sequence is TGTGCCAGCAGCTTCGGCGGTCGAAGCTCTGGGGCCAACGTCCTGACTTTC.